This TCR beta chain was identified in a study of T cells in Graves' hyperthyroidism and ophthalmopathy. The CDR3 runs 14 residues. The germline CDR1 and CDR2 sequences are SGHKS and YYEKEE (reference sequence). Trimming left V 4 bases short and J 8 bases short, with 15 bases between. Amplification of TCR beta CDR3 regions was performed using RNA transcripts as template. Carried out on the TCR CDR3, a first-round RT-PCR used the HTBI primer set. TCRdb re-analysed the multiplex PCR reads in MiXCR, keeping a single row per CDR3 protein. The top ten clones hold 15% to 18% of a sample with approximately 640,000 distinct CDR3 sequences, approximately 15% of them seen once. Stable hyperthyroidism: no ophthalmopathy progression over 18 months of follow-up.

The TCR sequence derives from a man aged 50-60 years with Graves' hyperthyroidism. This chain uses TRBV5-5 with TRBJ1-4; D not certain. The sequenced sample was blood. This chain's CDR3 is CASSLTQTREKLFF. The CDR3 nucleotides are TGTGCCAGCAGCCTCACCCAGACGCGCGAAAAACTGTTTTTT.